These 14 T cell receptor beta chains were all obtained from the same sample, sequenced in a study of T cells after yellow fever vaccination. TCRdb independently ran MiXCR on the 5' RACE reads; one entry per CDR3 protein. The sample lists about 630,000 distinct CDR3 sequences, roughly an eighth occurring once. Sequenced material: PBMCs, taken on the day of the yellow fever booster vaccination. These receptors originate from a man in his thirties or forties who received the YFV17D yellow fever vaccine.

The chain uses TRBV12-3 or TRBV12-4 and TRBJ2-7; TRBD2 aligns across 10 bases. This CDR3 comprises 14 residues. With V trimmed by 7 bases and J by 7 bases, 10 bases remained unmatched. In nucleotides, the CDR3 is TGTGCCAGCATCCGTCCTAGCGGGAGTTATGAGCAGTACTTC. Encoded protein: CASIRPSGSYEQYF.

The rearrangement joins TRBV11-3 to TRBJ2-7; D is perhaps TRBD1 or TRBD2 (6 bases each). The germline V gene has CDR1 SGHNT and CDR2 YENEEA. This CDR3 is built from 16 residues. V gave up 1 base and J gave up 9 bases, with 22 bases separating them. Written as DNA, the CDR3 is TGTGCCAGCAGCTTAGTGGCGGGGCCGGGGGCGGAAGGGCAGTACTTC. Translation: CASSLVAGPGAEGQYF.

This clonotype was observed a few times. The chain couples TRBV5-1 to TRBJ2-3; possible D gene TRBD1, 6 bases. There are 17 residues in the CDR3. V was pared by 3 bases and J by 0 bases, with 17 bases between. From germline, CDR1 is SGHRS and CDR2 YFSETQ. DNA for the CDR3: TGCGCCAGCAGCTCAACCCCCCGACAGGATAGCACAGATACGCAGTATTTT. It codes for CASSSTPRQDSTDTQYF.

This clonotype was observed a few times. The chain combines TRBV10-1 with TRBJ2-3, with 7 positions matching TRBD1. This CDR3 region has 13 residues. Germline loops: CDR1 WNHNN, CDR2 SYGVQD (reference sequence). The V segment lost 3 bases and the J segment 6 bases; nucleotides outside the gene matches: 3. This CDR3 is CASSEGGRDTQYF. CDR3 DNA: TGCGCCAGCAGTGAAGGGGGCAGGGATACGCAGTATTTT.

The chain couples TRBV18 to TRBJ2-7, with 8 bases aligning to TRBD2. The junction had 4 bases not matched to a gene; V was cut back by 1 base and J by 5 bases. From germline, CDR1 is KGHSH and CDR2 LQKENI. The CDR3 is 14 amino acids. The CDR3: CASSPLSGNNEQYF. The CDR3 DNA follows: TGTGCCAGCTCACCACTTAGCGGGAATAACGAGCAGTACTTC.

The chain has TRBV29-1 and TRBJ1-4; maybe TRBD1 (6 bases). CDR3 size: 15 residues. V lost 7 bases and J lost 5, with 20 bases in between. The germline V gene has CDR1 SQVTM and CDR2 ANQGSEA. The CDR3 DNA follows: TGCAGCGCCCGAGGGGGGATGGTAGGGAATGAAAAACTGTTTTTT. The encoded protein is CSARGGMVGNEKLFF.

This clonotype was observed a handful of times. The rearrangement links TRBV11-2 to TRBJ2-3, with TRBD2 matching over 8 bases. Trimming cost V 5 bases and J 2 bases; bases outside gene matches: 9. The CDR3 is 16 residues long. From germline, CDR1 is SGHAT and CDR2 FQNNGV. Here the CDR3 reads CASSLRPLAVTDTQYF. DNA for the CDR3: TGTGCCAGCAGCCTCCGACCACTAGCGGTCACAGATACGCAGTATTTT.

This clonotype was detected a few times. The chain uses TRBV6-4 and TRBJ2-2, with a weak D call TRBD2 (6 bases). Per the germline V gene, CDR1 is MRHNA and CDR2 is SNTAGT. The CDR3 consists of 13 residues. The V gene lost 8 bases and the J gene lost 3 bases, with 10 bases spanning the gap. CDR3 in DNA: TGTGCCAGCGGGGGGTCAGACACCGGGGAGCTGTTTTTT. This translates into CASGGSDTGELFF.

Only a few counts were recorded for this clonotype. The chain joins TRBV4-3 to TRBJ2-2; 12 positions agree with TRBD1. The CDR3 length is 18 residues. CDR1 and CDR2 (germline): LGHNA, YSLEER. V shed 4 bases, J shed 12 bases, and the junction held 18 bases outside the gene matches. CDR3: CASSRAQPGQGAGGKLFF. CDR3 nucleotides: TGCGCCAGCAGCCGAGCTCAACCGGGACAGGGGGCTGGAGGGAAGCTGTTTTTT.

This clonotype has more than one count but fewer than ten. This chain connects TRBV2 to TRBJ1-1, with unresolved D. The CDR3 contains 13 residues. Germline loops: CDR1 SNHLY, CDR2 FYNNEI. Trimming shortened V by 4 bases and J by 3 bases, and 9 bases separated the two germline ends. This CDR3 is CASSAARDTEAFF. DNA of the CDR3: TGTGCCAGCAGTGCCGCTAGGGACACTGAAGCTTTCTTT.

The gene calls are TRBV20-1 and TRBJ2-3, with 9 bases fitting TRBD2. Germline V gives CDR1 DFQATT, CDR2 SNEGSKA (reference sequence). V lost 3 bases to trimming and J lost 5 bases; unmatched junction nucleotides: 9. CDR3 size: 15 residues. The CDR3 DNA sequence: TGCAGTGCTAGTGGGGCGGGAGGGCCCCAAGATACGCAGTATTTT. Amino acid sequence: CSASGAGGPQDTQYF.

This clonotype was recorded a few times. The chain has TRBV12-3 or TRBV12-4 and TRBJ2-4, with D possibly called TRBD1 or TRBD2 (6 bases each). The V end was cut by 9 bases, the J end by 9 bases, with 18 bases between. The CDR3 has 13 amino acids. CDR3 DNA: TGTGCCAGTTCGGAGGGGGGTGTGGTCATTCAGTACTTC. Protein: CASSEGGVVIQYF.

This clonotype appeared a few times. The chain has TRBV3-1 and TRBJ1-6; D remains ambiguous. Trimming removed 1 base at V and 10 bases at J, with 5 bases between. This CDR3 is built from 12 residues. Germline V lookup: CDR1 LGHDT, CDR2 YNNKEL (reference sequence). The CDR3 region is CASSQVGSPLHF. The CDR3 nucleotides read TGTGCCAGCAGCCAAGTTGGCTCACCCCTCCACTTT.

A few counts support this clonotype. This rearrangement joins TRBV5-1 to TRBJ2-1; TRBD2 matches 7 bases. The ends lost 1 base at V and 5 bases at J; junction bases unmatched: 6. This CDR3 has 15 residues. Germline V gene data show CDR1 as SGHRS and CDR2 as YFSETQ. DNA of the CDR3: TGCGCCAGCAGCTTGTTAGGAAGCGGGGACAATGAGCAGTTCTTC. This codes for CASSLLGSGDNEQFF.